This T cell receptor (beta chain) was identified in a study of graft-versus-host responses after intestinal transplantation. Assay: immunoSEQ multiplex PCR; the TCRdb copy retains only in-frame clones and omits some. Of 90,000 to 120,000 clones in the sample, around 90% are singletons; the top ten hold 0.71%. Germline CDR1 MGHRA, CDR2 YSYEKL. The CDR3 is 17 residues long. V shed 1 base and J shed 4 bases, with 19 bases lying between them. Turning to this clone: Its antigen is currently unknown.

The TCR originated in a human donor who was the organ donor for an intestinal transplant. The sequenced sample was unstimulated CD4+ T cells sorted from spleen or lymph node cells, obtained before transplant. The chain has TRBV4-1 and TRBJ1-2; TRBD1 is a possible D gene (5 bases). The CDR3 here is CASSQGLRGARGYGYTF. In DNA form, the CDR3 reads TGCGCCAGCAGCCAAGGTCTCCGGGGCGCTCGGGGCTATGGCTACACCTTC.